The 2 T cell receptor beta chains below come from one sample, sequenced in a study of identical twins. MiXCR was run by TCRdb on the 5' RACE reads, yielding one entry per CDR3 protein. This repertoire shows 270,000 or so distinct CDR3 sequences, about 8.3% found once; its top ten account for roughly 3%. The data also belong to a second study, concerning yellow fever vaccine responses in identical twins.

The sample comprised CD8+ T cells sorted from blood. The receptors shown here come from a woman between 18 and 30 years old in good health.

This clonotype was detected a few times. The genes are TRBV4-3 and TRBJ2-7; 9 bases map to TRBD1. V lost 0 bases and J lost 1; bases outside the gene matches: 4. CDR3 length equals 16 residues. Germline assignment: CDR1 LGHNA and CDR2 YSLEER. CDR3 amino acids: CASSQDETGGSYEQYF. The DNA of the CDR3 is TGCGCCAGCAGCCAAGACGAGACAGGGGGGTCCTACGAGCAGTACTTC.

CDR3 residues: CATSRDRGANEKLFF. The CDR3, as DNA: TGTGCCACCAGCAGAGACAGGGGAGCTAATGAAAAACTGTTTTTT. The chain uses TRBV15 and TRBJ1-4; tentative D call: TRBD1 (6 bases). This CDR3 spans 15 amino acids. Trimming removed 0 bases at V and 3 bases at J, with 8 bases between. Germline V gives CDR1 LNHNV, CDR2 YYDKDF (reference sequence).